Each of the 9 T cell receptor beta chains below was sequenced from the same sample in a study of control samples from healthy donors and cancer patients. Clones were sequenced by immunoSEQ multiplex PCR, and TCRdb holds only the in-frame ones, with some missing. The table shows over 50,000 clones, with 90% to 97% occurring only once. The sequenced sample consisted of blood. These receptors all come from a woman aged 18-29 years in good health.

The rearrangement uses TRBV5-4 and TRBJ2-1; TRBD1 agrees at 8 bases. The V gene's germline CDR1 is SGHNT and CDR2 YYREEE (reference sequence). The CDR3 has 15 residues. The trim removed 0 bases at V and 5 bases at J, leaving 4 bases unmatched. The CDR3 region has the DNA TGTGCCAGCAGCTTGGGGACAGGGTTCCACAATGAGCAGTTCTTC. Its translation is CASSLGTGFHNEQFF.

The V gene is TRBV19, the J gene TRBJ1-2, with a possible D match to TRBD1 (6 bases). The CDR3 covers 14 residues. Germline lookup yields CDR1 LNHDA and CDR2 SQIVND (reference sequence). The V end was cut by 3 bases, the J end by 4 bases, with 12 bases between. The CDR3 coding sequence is TGTGCCAGTAGTATCGTAGCAGGGGCCTATGGCTACACCTTC. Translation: CASSIVAGAYGYTF.

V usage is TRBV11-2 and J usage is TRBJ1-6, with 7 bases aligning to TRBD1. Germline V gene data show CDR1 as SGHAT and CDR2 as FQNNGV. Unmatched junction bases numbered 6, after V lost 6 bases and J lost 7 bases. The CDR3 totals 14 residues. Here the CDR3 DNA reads TGTGCCAGCAGAAGGGACAGCGAAAATTCACCCCTCCACTTT. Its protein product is CASRRDSENSPLHF.

The CDR3 spells CASSGTVNQPQHF. DNA for the CDR3: TGTGCCAGTAGTGGGACAGTCAATCAGCCCCAGCATTTT. The chain uses TRBV19 and TRBJ1-5, with 7 bases that match TRBD1. The V segment lost 5 bases and the J segment 3 bases; nucleotides outside the gene matches: 1. Per germline, CDR1 LNHDA and CDR2 SQIVND (reference sequence). The CDR3 consists of 13 residues.

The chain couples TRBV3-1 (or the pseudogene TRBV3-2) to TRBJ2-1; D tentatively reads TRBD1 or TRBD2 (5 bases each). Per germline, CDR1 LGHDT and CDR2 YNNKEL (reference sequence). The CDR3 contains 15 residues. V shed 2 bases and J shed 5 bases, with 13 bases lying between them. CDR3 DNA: TGTGCCAGCAGCCAATCGCTTGGGGGAAACAATGAGCAGTTCTTC. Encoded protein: CASSQSLGGNNEQFF.

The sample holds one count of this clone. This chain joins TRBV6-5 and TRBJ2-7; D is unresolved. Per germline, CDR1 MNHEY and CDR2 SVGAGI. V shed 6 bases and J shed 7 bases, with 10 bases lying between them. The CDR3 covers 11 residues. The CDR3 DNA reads TGTGCCAGCAGGACCTACTCGGAGCAGTACTTC. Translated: CASRTYSEQYF.

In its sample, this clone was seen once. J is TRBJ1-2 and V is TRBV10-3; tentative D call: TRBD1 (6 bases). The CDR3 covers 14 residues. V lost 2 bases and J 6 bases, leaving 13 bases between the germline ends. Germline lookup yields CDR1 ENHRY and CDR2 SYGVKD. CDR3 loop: CAISERNRDDGYTF. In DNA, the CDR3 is TGTGCCATCAGTGAGAGAAACAGGGACGATGGCTACACCTTC.

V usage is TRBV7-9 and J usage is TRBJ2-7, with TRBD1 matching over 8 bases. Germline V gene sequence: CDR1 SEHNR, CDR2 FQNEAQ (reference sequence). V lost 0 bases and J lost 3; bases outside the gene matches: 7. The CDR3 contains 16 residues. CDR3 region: CASSLAPRTGNYEQYF. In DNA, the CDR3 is TGTGCCAGCAGCTTAGCACCCCGGACAGGGAACTACGAGCAGTACTTC. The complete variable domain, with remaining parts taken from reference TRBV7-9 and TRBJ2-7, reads DTGVSQNPRHKITKRGQNVTFRCDPISEHNRLYWYRQTLGQGPEFLTYFQNEAQLEKSRLLSDRFSAERPKGSFSTLEIQRTEQGDSAMYLCASSLAPRTGNYEQYFGPGTRLTVT.

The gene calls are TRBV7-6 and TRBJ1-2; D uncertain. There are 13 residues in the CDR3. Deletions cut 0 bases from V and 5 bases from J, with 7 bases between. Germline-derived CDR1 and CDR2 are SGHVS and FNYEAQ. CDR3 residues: CASSLAVGYGYTF. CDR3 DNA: TGTGCCAGCAGCTTAGCTGTAGGGTATGGCTACACCTTC.